Each of the 29 T cell receptor beta chains below was sequenced from the same sample in a study of identical twins. One entry per CDR3 protein results from TCRdb running MiXCR on the 5' RACE reads. The sample has more than 1.5 million distinct CDR3 sequences; about 32% are singletons. Input material: cord blood. These receptors came from a newborn girl in good health.

The chain joins TRBV5-1 to TRBJ2-1; 14 bases line up with TRBD2. The CDR3 has 16 amino acids. V lost 2 bases and J lost 5; bases outside the gene matches: 3. CDR1 and CDR2 from the germline V gene are SGHRS and YFSETQ. CDR3 coding DNA: TGCGCCAGCAGCTTTGGGGGACTAGCGGGAGACAATGAGCAGTTCTTC. As protein: CASSFGGLAGDNEQFF.

The V and J genes are TRBV6-1 and TRBJ1-2; D is unresolved. Germline V lookup: CDR1 MNHNS, CDR2 SASEGT. This CDR3 is built from 14 residues. V lost 4 bases and J lost 0, with 9 bases in between. The CDR3 is CASSADGSNYGYTF. The CDR3 DNA is TGTGCCAGCAGTGCGGACGGATCTAACTATGGCTACACCTTC.

The chain couples TRBV3-1 to TRBJ1-4, with D maybe TRBD1 (5 bases). V was trimmed by 4 bases and J by 4 bases, leaving 16 bases between them. CDR1 and CDR2 (germline): LGHDT, YNNKEL (reference sequence). This CDR3 has 16 residues. CDR3 protein: CASSRVGTAVNEKLFF. The CDR3 DNA reads as TGTGCCAGCAGCCGGGTTGGGACGGCGGTTAATGAAAAACTGTTTTTT. Full variable domain (missing parts from reference TRBV3-1 and TRBJ1-4): DTAVSQTPKYLVTQMGNDKSIKCEQNLGHDTMYWYKQDSKKFLKIMFSYNNKELIINETVPNRFSPKSPDKAHLNLHINSLELGDSAVYFCASSRVGTAVNEKLFFGSGTQLSVL.

The V and J genes are TRBV9 and TRBJ2-2; D gene ambiguous. Germline assignment: CDR1 SGDLS and CDR2 YYNGEE. V shed 0 bases and J shed 2 bases, with 5 bases lying between them. CDR3 length: 14 amino acids. CDR3 DNA sequence: TGTGCCAGCAGCGTAGGTCCAAACACCGGGGAGCTGTTTTTT. Amino acids: CASSVGPNTGELFF.

This clonotype was observed a few times. J is TRBJ1-6 and V is TRBV6-2 or TRBV6-3, with TRBD1 matching over 7 bases. The CDR3 length is 16 residues. V shed 2 bases, J shed 7 bases, and the junction held 8 bases outside the gene matches. Per germline, CDR1 MNHEY and CDR2 SVGEGT. The CDR3 DNA follows: TGTGCCAGCAGTTACCGACAGGGCTACGCAAATTCACCCCTCCACTTT. Amino acid sequence: CASSYRQGYANSPLHF.

The chain uses TRBV15 and TRBJ1-5; D call uncertain. CDR1 is LNHNV, CDR2 YYDKDF, per germline (reference sequence). V was shortened by 0 bases and J by 4 bases, with 10 bases between the two germline ends. This CDR3 spans 15 amino acids. This CDR3 is CATSRDRATNQPQHF. The CDR3 bases are TGTGCCACCAGCAGAGATCGGGCCACAAATCAGCCCCAGCATTTT. The complete variable domain, with remaining parts taken from reference TRBV15 and TRBJ1-5, reads DAMVIQNPRYQVTQFGKPVTLSCSQTLNHNVMYWYQQKSSQAPKLLFHYYDKDFNNEADTPDNFQSRRPNTSFCFLDIRSPGLGDTAMYLCATSRDRATNQPQHFGDGTRLSIL.

This chain uses TRBV29-1 with TRBJ2-1; D not resolved. The CDR3 length is 13 residues. Germline V gene lookup returns CDR1 SQVTM and CDR2 ANQGSEA. Trimming pared 3 bases from V and 0 bases from J, leaving 6 bases between. CDR3 protein: CSVDVGSYNEQFF. The CDR3 nucleotides are TGCAGCGTTGATGTGGGCTCCTACAATGAGCAGTTCTTC.

The chain links TRBV20-1 to TRBJ2-7; TRBD2 matches 8 bases. With 5 bases clipped from V and 2 bases from J, the junction kept 8 bases outside the gene matches. The CDR3 extends over 14 amino acids. The germline gives CDR1 DFQATT, CDR2 SNEGSKA (reference sequence). CDR3 loop: CSAVSGSPAYEQYF. CDR3 bases: TGCAGTGCTGTGAGCGGGAGTCCCGCCTACGAGCAGTACTTC.

This clonotype was counted at least ten times. The rearrangement joins TRBV24-1 to TRBJ2-3, with 8 nucleotides matching TRBD1. Trimming took 4 bases from V and 6 from J; bases not matched to a gene: 2. The germline V gene has CDR1 KGHDR and CDR2 SFDVKD. This CDR3 contains 13 residues. The CDR3 is CATSERDRDTQYF. DNA for the CDR3: TGTGCCACCAGTGAAAGGGACAGGGATACGCAGTATTTT.

The chain uses TRBV20-1 and TRBJ1-2; 7 bases agree with TRBD1. This CDR3 has 12 amino acids. Per the germline V gene, CDR1 is DFQATT and CDR2 is SNEGSKA (reference sequence). The J segment lost 7 bases and the V segment lost 5 bases, leaving 7 bases of the junction unmatched. The CDR3 loop is CSASDRAFGYTF. CDR3 coding DNA: TGCAGTGCTTCCGACAGGGCTTTTGGCTACACCTTC.

This rearrangement joins TRBV5-1 to TRBJ2-1; 7 bases align to TRBD2. J lost 7 bases, V lost 0 bases, and 13 bases had no gene match. The CDR3 covers 17 residues. Germline lookup yields CDR1 SGHRS and CDR2 YFSETQ. DNA of the CDR3: TGCGCCAGCAGCTTGGACCCCTGGGAGGGCCGTAGGAATGAGCAGTTCTTC. It specifies CASSLDPWEGRRNEQFF. Variable domain in full (rest from reference TRBV5-1 and TRBJ2-1): KAGVTQTPRYLIKTRGQQVTLSCSPISGHRSVSWYQQTPGQGLQFLFEYFSETQRNKGNFPGRFSGRQFSNSRSEMNVSTLELGDSALYLCASSLDPWEGRRNEQFFGPGTRLTVL.

J is TRBJ2-7 and V is TRBV6-4; 12 bases match TRBD2. The CDR3 spans 18 residues. The V gene end was trimmed by 5 bases and the J gene end by 1 base; junction bases not matched to a gene: 12. Looked up from germline, CDR1 is MRHNA and CDR2 is SNTAGT. The CDR3 reads CASSWRARLAGVSYEQYF. Here the CDR3 DNA reads TGTGCCAGCAGTTGGAGGGCCAGACTAGCGGGAGTATCCTACGAGCAGTACTTC.

This chain links TRBV11-2 with TRBJ2-7, with 12 nucleotides matching TRBD2. Germline V gene data show CDR1 as SGHAT and CDR2 as FQNNGV. The CDR3 extends over 18 amino acids. V shed 5 bases and J 0 bases; nucleotides not matched to a gene: 11. CDR3 protein: CASSPRTSGAISSYEQYF. For the CDR3, the DNA is TGTGCCAGCAGCCCCCGGACTAGCGGGGCAATCAGCTCCTACGAGCAGTACTTC.

A few counts support this clonotype. The chain recombines TRBV6-6 with TRBJ2-4; tentatively, D is TRBD1 (5 bases). The better agreement between TRBJ2-7 and the DNA end casts doubt on the J call. Germline V CDR1 and CDR2: MNHNY, SVGAGI (reference sequence). The CDR3 extends over 13 amino acids. The CDR3 here is CASIPNQGHEQYF. DNA of the CDR3: TGTGCCAGCATCCCCAATCAGGGCCACGAGCAGTACTTC.

The gene calls are TRBV16 and TRBJ1-2; a possible D gene is TRBD1 (6 bases). The CDR3 covers 17 residues. Germline values: CDR1 KGHSY, CDR2 FQNENV. V gave up 0 bases and J gave up 0 bases, with 14 bases separating them. CDR3 DNA sequence: TGTGCCAGCAGCCAATCGCTGCAGGGGTCCTCTAACTATGGCTACACCTTC. Translated: CASSQSLQGSSNYGYTF.

The chain has TRBV9 and TRBJ2-3, with 8 bases identical to TRBD2. The germline CDR1 and CDR2 sequences are SGDLS and YYNGEE. This CDR3 is built from 15 residues. The V segment lost 3 bases and the J segment 4 bases; nucleotides outside the gene matches: 7. The CDR3 DNA follows: TGTGCCAGCAGCGCCAGCGGGGGTTGGGCAGATACGCAGTATTTT. Translating it yields CASSASGGWADTQYF.

About this clonotype: One junction end does not reproduce the germline sequence, and a read error may be involved. The chain couples TRBV29-1 to TRBJ2-1; 7 bases map to TRBD2. CDR1 and CDR2 from the germline V gene are SQVTM and ANQGSEA. The CDR3 consists of 14 residues. DNA of the CDR3: TGCGGCGTTGGGCAGCGGGGCGGGATCAATGAGCAGTTCTTC. Residues: CGVGQRGGINEQFF.

This clonotype was detected a few times. This rearrangement joins TRBV29-1 to TRBJ1-2; 12 positions agree with TRBD1. V shed 6 bases, J shed 4 bases, and the junction held 6 bases outside the gene matches. Germline CDR1 SQVTM, CDR2 ANQGSEA. The CDR3 runs to 14 residues. DNA of the CDR3: TGCAGCGTGGGGACAGGGGGCAGTAGCTATGGCTACACCTTC. Translating it yields CSVGTGGSSYGYTF.

V gene TRBV20-1 combines with J gene TRBJ2-1, with 14 bases matching TRBD2. Germline assignment: CDR1 DFQATT and CDR2 SNEGSKA (reference sequence). The V gene end was trimmed by 5 bases and the J gene end by 7 bases; junction bases not matched to a gene: 4. The CDR3 runs 14 residues. CDR3 sequence: CSARTSGGLNEQFF. In DNA form, the CDR3 reads TGCAGTGCTCGGACTAGCGGGGGGTTGAATGAGCAGTTCTTC.

The chain carries TRBV9 and TRBJ2-1; 10 bases match TRBD2. The CDR3 is made up of 16 amino acids. V was pared by 3 bases and J by 8 bases, with 11 bases of the junction left unmatched. In germline, CDR1 is SGDLS, CDR2 YYNGEE. In DNA form, the CDR3 reads TGTGCCAGCAGCGCCCCATCAGCGGGGGGGCCGTATGAGCAGTTCTTC. It translates to CASSAPSAGGPYEQFF.

At least ten counts were recorded for this clonotype. This chain connects TRBV7-2 to TRBJ2-3, with 12 nucleotides matching TRBD2. Germline CDR1 SGHTA, CDR2 FQGNSA. The CDR3 runs to 16 residues. J gave up 1 base and V 1 base, and 0 bases lay outside the gene matches. The CDR3 DNA reads TGTGCCAGCAGCTTAGGACTAGCGGGGGGCACAGATACGCAGTATTTT. This translates into CASSLGLAGGTDTQYF.

The gene calls are TRBV24-1 and TRBJ2-2; 10 nucleotides match TRBD2. This CDR3 has 21 residues. Trimming took 0 bases from V and 4 from J; bases not matched to a gene: 16. Germline values: CDR1 KGHDR, CDR2 SFDVKD. CDR3 bases: TGTGCCACCAGTGATTTGTGGGGACCGATGACTAGCGGGCCATCCACCGGGGAGCTGTTTTTT. Amino acid sequence: CATSDLWGPMTSGPSTGELFF.

The chain recombines TRBV20-1 with TRBJ2-5, with D possibly matching TRBD2 (6 bases). Germline V gene lookup returns CDR1 DFQATT and CDR2 SNEGSKA (reference sequence). The CDR3 loop spans 16 amino acids. The V gene lost 3 bases and the J gene lost 0 bases, with 17 bases spanning the gap. CDR3 amino acids: CSARESGSPNQETQYF. In DNA, the CDR3 is TGCAGTGCTAGGGAAAGCGGGTCCCCTAACCAAGAGACCCAGTACTTC.

This chain joins TRBV28 and TRBJ2-7; unclear D gene. Germline V gene lookup returns CDR1 MDHEN and CDR2 SYDVKM. Trimming removed 5 bases at V and 3 bases at J, with 14 bases between. This CDR3 is built from 14 residues. The CDR3 DNA follows: TGTGCCAGCAGTGGCCAGAGATCTTTCTACGAGCAGTACTTC. Its protein product is CASSGQRSFYEQYF. The variable domain in full, completed from reference TRBV28 and TRBJ2-7, reads DVKVTQSSRYLVKRTGEKVFLECVQDMDHENMFWYRQDPGLGLRLIYFSYDVKMKEKGDIPEGYSVSREKKERFSLILESASTNQTSMYLCASSGQRSFYEQYFGPGTRLTVT.

The CDR3: CASRRQGTGTDTQYF. In nucleotides, the CDR3 is TGTGCCAGCAGGCGACAGGGGACGGGCACAGATACGCAGTATTTT. The chain recombines TRBV6-6 with TRBJ2-3; 8 nucleotides agree with TRBD1. Per the germline V gene, CDR1 is MNHNY and CDR2 is SVGAGI (reference sequence). V was clipped by 6 bases and J by 1 base; unmatched bases: 6. The length of the CDR3 is 15 residues.

This clonotype was seen a handful of times. Here the CDR3 DNA reads TGCAGCGTTGACAATCTCTATGGCTACACCTTC. Protein sequence: CSVDNLYGYTF. The chain joins TRBV29-1 to TRBJ1-2, with D unresolved. CDR3 length: 11 residues. The germline CDR1 and CDR2 sequences are SQVTM and ANQGSEA. Trimming shortened V by 3 bases and J by 4 bases, and 6 bases separated the two germline ends.

The chain joins TRBV5-1 to TRBJ2-3; the D gene is possibly TRBD1 (5 bases). The CDR3 runs to 12 residues. Germline-derived CDR1 and CDR2 are SGHRS and YFSETQ. Trimming pared 0 bases from V and 9 bases from J, leaving 8 bases between. The CDR3, as DNA: TGCGCCAGCAGCTTGGCCCAGGGCACGCAGTATTTT. Translation gives CASSLAQGTQYF.

This clonotype has just a few counts. The genes are TRBV28 and TRBJ2-7; D might be TRBD1 (6 bases). The CDR3 totals 12 residues. The V end was cut by 4 bases, the J end by 6 bases, with 10 bases between. CDR1 and CDR2 (germline): MDHEN, SYDVKM. The CDR3 sequence: CASSSGTIEQYF. The DNA for the CDR3 is TGTGCCAGCAGTTCCGGGACAATCGAGCAGTACTTC.

This clonotype was counted only a few times. The CDR3 region is CASSSPQRDPTTDTQYF. In nucleotides, the CDR3 is TGTGCCAGCAGCTCTCCTCAACGGGACCCGACCACAGATACGCAGTATTTT. The chain employs TRBV13 and TRBJ2-3; D might be TRBD1 or TRBD2, each matching 5 bases. Germline CDR1 is PRHDT and CDR2 is FYEKMQ (reference sequence). This CDR3 has 17 residues. Trimming removed 4 bases at V and 2 bases at J, with 19 bases between.